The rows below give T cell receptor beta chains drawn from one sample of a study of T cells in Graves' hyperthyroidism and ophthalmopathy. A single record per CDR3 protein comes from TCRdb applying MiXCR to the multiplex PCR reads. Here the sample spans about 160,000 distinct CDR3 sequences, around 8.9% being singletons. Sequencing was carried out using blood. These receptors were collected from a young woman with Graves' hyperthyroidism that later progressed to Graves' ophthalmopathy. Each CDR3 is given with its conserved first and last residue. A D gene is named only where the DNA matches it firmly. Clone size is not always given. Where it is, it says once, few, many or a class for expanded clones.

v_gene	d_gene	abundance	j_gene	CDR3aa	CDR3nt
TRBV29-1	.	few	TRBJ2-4	CSVTKDLSINIQYF	TGCAGCGTTACAAAGGACTTATCTATAAACATTCAGTACTTC
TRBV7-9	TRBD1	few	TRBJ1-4	CASQLGTGGPEKLFF	TGTGCCAGCCAACTCGGGACAGGGGGTCCAGAAAAACTGTTTTTT
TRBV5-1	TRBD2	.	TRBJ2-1	CASSLALAGVVHEQFF	TGCGCCAGCAGCTTGGCACTAGCGGGAGTTGTGCATGAGCAGTTCTTC
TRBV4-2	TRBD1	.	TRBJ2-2	CASSQGQGETGELFF	TGTGCCAGCAGCCAAGGACAGGGCGAGACCGGGGAGCTGTTTTTT
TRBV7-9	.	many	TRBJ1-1	CASSPTRDNTEAFF	TGTGCCAGCAGCCCGACCCGGGACAACACTGAAGCTTTCTTT
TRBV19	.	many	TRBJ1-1	CASSVLGGKANTEAFF	TGTGCCAGTAGCGTATTGGGAGGAAAAGCCAACACTGAAGCTTTCTTT
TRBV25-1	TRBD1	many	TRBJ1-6	CASSVPGTGDSPLHF	TGTGCCAGCAGTGTACCCGGGACAGGGGATTCACCCCTCCACTTT
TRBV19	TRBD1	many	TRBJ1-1	CASSIGFRGRTTEAFF	TGTGCCAGTAGTATAGGGTTTAGGGGGCGGACCACTGAAGCTTTCTTT
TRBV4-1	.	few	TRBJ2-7	CASSRHGDGSSYEQYF	TGCGCCAGCAGCCGCCACGGAGACGGGAGCTCCTACGAGCAGTACTTC
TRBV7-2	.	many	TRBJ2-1	CASSFSDGRGYEQFF	TGTGCCAGCAGCTTCAGCGATGGTCGTGGCTATGAGCAGTTCTTC
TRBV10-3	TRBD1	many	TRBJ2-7	CAISTRDRGDEQYF	TGTGCCATCAGTACCCGGGACAGGGGGGACGAGCAGTACTTC
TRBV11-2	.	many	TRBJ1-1	CASSPRGGQNTEAFF	TGTGCCAGCAGCCCCAGGGGAGGACAGAACACTGAAGCTTTCTTT
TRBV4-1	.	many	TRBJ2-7	CASSQGGTVSNYEQYF	TGCGCCAGCAGCCAAGGTGGTACAGTGTCAAACTACGAGCAGTACTTC
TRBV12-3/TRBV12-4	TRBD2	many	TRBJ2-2	CASSLTTSGSNTGELFF	TGTGCCAGCAGTTTAACAACTAGCGGGAGTAACACCGGGGAGCTGTTTTTT
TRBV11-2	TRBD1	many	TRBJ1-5	CASSLEGQPNQPQHF	TGTGCCAGCAGCTTAGAGGGACAGCCAAATCAGCCCCAGCATTTT
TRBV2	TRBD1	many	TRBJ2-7	CASTDRGGSYEQYF	TGTGCCAGCACTGACAGGGGTGGTTCCTACGAGCAGTACTTC
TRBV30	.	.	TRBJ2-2	CAWRPSMVSPNTGELFF	TGTGCCTGGAGGCCTTCCATGGTCAGCCCGAACACCGGGGAGCTGTTTTTT
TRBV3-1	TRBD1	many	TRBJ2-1	CASRQGAGEQFF	TGTGCCAGCAGGCAGGGGGCCGGTGAGCAGTTCTTC
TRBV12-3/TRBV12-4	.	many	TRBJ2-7	CASSLGQNTYEQYF	TGTGCCAGCAGTTTAGGCCAAAATACCTACGAGCAGTACTTC
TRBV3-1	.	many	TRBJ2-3	CASSQAGGTDTQYF	TGTGCCAGCAGCCAAGCCGGGGGCACAGATACGCAGTATTTT
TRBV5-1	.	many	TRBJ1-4	CASKVSGGGNEKLFF	TGCGCCAGCAAGGTGTCGGGGGGCGGTAATGAAAAACTGTTTTTT
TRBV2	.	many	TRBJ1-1	CASSTDSNTEAFF	TGTGCCAGCAGCACCGACAGTAACACTGAAGCTTTCTTT
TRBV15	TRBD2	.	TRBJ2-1	CATSRDLRGGGAYNEQFF	TGTGCCACCAGCAGAGATCTTAGGGGCGGGGGGGCCTACAATGAGCAGTTCTTC
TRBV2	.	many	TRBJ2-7	CASSVRHSAYEQYF	TGTGCCAGCAGTGTCCGACATTCGGCTTACGAGCAGTACTTC
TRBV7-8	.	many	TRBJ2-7	CASKGRSASYEQYF	TGTGCCAGCAAGGGTCGGAGCGCCTCCTACGAGCAGTACTTC
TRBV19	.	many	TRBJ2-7	CASSPIVGLSRGPTYEQYF	TGTGCCAGTAGTCCAATAGTGGGGTTATCGCGGGGCCCAACCTACGAGCAGTACTTC
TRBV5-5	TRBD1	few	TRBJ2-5	CASSSNLLTGGLETQYF	TGTGCCAGCAGCTCGAACCTATTGACAGGGGGCCTAGAGACCCAGTACTTC
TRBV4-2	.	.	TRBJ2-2	CASSQDPGEPTGELFF	TGTGCCAGCAGCCAAGATCCAGGGGAACCCACCGGGGAGCTGTTTTTT
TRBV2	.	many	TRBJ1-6	CASRNSALSPLHF	TGTGCCAGCAGGAACAGTGCCCTCTCACCCCTCCACTTT
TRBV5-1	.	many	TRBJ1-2	CASSLVGPGYGYTF	TGCGCCAGCAGCTTGGTAGGGCCCGGCTATGGCTACACCTTC
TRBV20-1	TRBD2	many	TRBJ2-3	CSALTSGRSYTQYF	TGCAGTGCTTTGACTAGCGGGAGATCGTATACGCAGTATTTT
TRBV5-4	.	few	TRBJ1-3	CAVSTSEGNTIYF	TGTGCCGTATCGACCAGTGAGGGAAACACCATATATTTT
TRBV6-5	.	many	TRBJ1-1	CASSYSKPGVTFYAEAFF	TGTGCCAGCAGTTACTCAAAGCCAGGGGTAACTTTCTACGCTGAAGCTTTCTTT
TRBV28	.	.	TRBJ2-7	CAGSLPPPKAYEQYF	TGTGCCGGCAGTTTACCCCCCCCTAAGGCCTACGAGCAGTACTTC
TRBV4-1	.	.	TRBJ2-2	CASSQGLTHTGELFF	TGCGCCAGCAGCCAAGGGCTAACCCACACCGGGGAGCTGTTTTTT
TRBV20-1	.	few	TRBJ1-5	CSARDLGGGFGPQHF	TGCAGTGCTAGAGATCTTGGGGGCGGGTTTGGACCCCAGCATTTT
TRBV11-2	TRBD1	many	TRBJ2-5	CASSSPTGNVKTQYF	TGTGCCAGCAGCTCTCCGACAGGGAATGTCAAGACCCAGTACTTC
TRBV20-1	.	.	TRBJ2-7	CSVLTLGAYEQYF	TGCAGTGTTCTAACATTGGGAGCCTACGAGCAGTACTTC
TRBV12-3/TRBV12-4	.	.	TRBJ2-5	CASRLQGGQETQYF	TGTGCCAGCAGGCTCCAGGGGGGCCAAGAGACCCAGTACTTC
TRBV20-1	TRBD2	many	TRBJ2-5	CSAGTSGGQETQYF	TGCAGTGCTGGTACTAGCGGGGGGCAAGAGACCCAGTACTTC
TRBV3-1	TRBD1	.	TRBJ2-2	CASSPRTGGTGELFF	TGTGCCAGCAGCCCCCGGACAGGGGGCACCGGGGAGCTGTTTTTT
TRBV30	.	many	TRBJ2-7	CAWSTGYEQYF	TGTGCCTGGAGTACAGGGTACGAGCAGTACTTC
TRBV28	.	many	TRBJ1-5	CASSSPLIRWEDQPQHF	TGTGCCAGCAGTTCCCCTCTAATCCGTTGGGAGGACCAGCCCCAGCATTTT
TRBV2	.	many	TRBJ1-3	CASKGSSSGNTIYF	TGTGCCAGCAAGGGTAGCAGCTCTGGAAACACCATATATTTT
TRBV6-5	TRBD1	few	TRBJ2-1	CASSSLGGTGAYNEQFF	TGTGCCAGCAGTTCCTTGGGGGGGACAGGGGCCTACAATGAGCAGTTCTTC
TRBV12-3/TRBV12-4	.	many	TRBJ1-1	CASQQGTEAFF	TGTGCCAGCCAGCAGGGCACTGAAGCTTTCTTT
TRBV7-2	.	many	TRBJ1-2	CASSFDSLYGYTF	TGTGCCAGCAGCTTCGACAGCCTCTATGGCTACACCTTC
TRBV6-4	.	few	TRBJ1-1	CASSDSPNAEAFF	TGTGCCAGCAGTGACAGTCCGAACGCTGAAGCTTTCTTT
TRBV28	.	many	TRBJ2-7	CASRPSGEYEQYF	TGTGCCAGCAGACCCTCAGGGGAATACGAGCAGTACTTC
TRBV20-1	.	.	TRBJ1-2	CSARRQTMGGYTF	TGCAGTGCTAGACGGCAGACAATGGGTGGCTACACCTTC